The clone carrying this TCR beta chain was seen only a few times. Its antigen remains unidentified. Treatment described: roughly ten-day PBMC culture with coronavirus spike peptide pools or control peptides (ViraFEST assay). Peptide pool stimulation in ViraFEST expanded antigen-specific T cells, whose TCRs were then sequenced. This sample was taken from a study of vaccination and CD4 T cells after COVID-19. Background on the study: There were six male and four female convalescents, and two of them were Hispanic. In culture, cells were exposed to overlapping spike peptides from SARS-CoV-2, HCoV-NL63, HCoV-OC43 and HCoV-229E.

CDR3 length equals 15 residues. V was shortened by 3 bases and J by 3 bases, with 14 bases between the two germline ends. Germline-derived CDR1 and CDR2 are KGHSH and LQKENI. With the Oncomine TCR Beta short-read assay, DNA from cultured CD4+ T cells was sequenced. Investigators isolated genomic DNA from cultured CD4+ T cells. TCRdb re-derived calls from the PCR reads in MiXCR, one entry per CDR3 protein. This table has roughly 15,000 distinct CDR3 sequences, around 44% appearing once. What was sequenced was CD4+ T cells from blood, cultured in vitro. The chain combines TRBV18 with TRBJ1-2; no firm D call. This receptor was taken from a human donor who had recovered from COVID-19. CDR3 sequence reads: CASSPLPEAHYGYTF. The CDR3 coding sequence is TGTGCCAGCTCACCGTTACCGGAGGCCCACTATGGCTACACCTTC.